Shown below are 30 T cell receptor beta chains from a single sample sequenced in a study of T cell repertoires in cytomegalovirus infection (dated by TCRdb to between 2018 and 2021). The run used an Illumina HiSeq 1500. The public sequencing data were trimmed at Q25 with fastp and processed into clonotypes with MiXCR by TCRdb, which kept only in-frame beta chains. CDR3 protein sequences are deduplicated, and each keeps its most common genes and DNA. Within this sample are about 160,000 distinct CDR3 sequences, with approximately 21% of them counted one time only. The ten largest make up under 30% of the sample. The treatment or condition label, read with the paper, signifies: in vitro stimulation with specific CMV peptide epitopes to enrich CMV-specific T cells. Their cognate antigens are unknown. The sequenced sample was CD8+ T cells from cultured PBMCs, obtained from culture after CMV antigen stimulation. Receptors originate from a human donor in good health (CMV status not recorded). Some clones in this sample may be carry-over from other donors' samples.

The chain uses TRBV4-3 and TRBJ2-1; 10 bases are a match to TRBD2. Looked up from germline, CDR1 is LGHNA and CDR2 is YSLEER. The CDR3 contains 17 residues. Trimming cost V 0 bases and J 8 bases; bases outside gene matches: 10. The CDR3, as DNA: TGCGCCAGCAGCCAAGATCGCGTGAGCGGGGGGGGCGATGAGCAGTTCTTC. Its protein is CASSQDRVSGGGDEQFF.

This clonotype has only one observation. This chain uses TRBV7-8 with TRBJ1-6; D gene ambiguous. This CDR3 has 14 residues. From germline, CDR1 is SGHVS and CDR2 FQNEAQ. The V end was cut by 3 bases, the J end by 10 bases, with 13 bases between. The CDR3 spells CASSLDGQVSPLHF. The CDR3 DNA is TGTGCCAGCAGCTTGGACGGTCAAGTGTCACCCCTCCACTTT.

V and J are TRBV7-3 and TRBJ2-3; D unresolved. The CDR3 contains 12 residues. The germline V and J ends were trimmed by 1 base and 1 base, with 0 bases remaining between them. The germline gives CDR1 SGHTA, CDR2 FQGTGA. In DNA, the CDR3 is TGTGCCAGCAGCTTAAGCACAGATACGCAGTATTTT. Amino acids: CASSLSTDTQYF. The full variable domain, completed using reference TRBV7-3 and TRBJ2-3, is GAGVSQTPSNKVTEKGKYVELRCDPISGHTALYWYRQSLGQGPEFLIYFQGTGAADDSGLPNDRFFAVRPEGSVSTLKIQRTERGDSAVYLCASSLSTDTQYFGPGTRLTVL.

This clonotype was seen a handful of times. The chain couples TRBV25-1 to TRBJ1-1; 7 bases are a match to TRBD1. V was pared by 4 bases and J by 7 bases, with 9 bases of the junction left unmatched. The CDR3 spans 14 residues. Germline assignment: CDR1 MGHDK and CDR2 SYGVNS. The CDR3 here is CASSGGTATVEAFF. The CDR3 DNA is TGTGCCAGCAGTGGGGGGACAGCAACCGTTGAAGCTTTCTTT.

This chain's CDR3 is CASSQKDVPTTYEQYF. In nucleotides, the CDR3 is TGTGCCAGCAGCCAGAAGGACGTCCCTACTACCTACGAGCAGTACTTC. The V and J genes are TRBV11-2 and TRBJ2-7, with D uncertain. Trimming cost V 5 bases and J 2 bases, with 19 bases left between them. The germline V gene has CDR1 SGHAT and CDR2 FQNNGV. The CDR3 loop spans 16 amino acids. The variable domain in full, with the rest retrieved from reference TRBV11-2 and TRBJ2-7, is EAGVAQSPRYKIIEKRQSVAFWCNPISGHATLYWYQQILGQGPKLLIQFQNNGVVDDSQLPKDRFSAERLKGVDSTLKIQPAKLEDSAVYLCASSQKDVPTTYEQYFGPGTRLTVT.

The V call is TRBV7-2, the J call TRBJ2-1, with TRBD1 matching over 7 bases. Per the germline V gene, CDR1 is SGHTA and CDR2 is FQGNSA. J was trimmed by 6 bases and V by 1 base; bases with no gene match: 6. This CDR3 spans 15 amino acids. CDR3 DNA sequence: TGTGCCAGCAGCTTAGATGACAGGGTTGTCAATGAGCAGTTCTTC. The encoded protein is CASSLDDRVVNEQFF.

The CDR3 nucleotides are TGTGCCAGCAGCCCCTCGGGAGGAAGATCTAACTATGGCTACACCTTC. It is translated as CASSPSGGRSNYGYTF. The V and J genes are TRBV7-6 and TRBJ1-2, with D unclear. Germline CDR1 and CDR2: SGHVS and FNYEAQ. The CDR3 is 16 residues long. V was pared by 5 bases and J by 0 bases, with 16 bases between.

The J gene is TRBJ2-1, the V gene TRBV13, with a weak D call TRBD2 (5 bases). The CDR3 has 11 residues. In germline, CDR1 is PRHDT, CDR2 FYEKMQ (reference sequence). V was pared by 5 bases and J by 14 bases, with 13 bases between. CDR3: CASSLTEREFF. The CDR3 DNA sequence: TGTGCCAGCAGCCTCACAGAGAGGGAGTTCTTC.

The chain is built from TRBV7-2 and TRBJ2-7, with D uncertain. Trimming took 7 bases from V and 3 from J, leaving 22 bases between them. The CDR3 consists of 16 residues. Germline CDR1 and CDR2: SGHTA and FQGNSA. The CDR3 reads CASTPRHIGRNYEQYF. CDR3 sequence (DNA): TGTGCCAGCACCCCCCGGCATATTGGCAGGAACTACGAGCAGTACTTC.

V gene TRBV6-6 combines with J gene TRBJ1-3; TRBD1 matches 7 bases. V lost 5 bases, J lost 0 bases, and 4 bases stayed unmatched. Germline V gene sequence: CDR1 MNHNY, CDR2 SVGAGI (reference sequence). The CDR3 extends over 15 amino acids. The CDR3 bases are TGTGCCAGCAGTCCTGACAGGGCCTCTGGAAACACCATATATTTT. This gives the protein CASSPDRASGNTIYF.

V is TRBV7-9 and J is TRBJ1-4; 11 bases line up with TRBD1. There are 15 residues in the CDR3. CDR1 is SEHNR and CDR2 is FQNEAQ in the germline V gene (reference sequence). Trimming cost V 5 bases and J 5 bases; bases outside gene matches: 4. As DNA, the CDR3 is TGTGCCAGCAGCCCTCGGACAGGGGGCAATGAAAAACTGTTTTTT. Translated, it gives CASSPRTGGNEKLFF.

This clonotype was counted a few times. The CDR3 here is CATSSYDRVMNTEAFF. In DNA, the CDR3 is TGTGCCACCAGCAGCTACGACAGGGTGATGAACACTGAAGCTTTCTTT. The rearrangement uses TRBV15 and TRBJ1-1; 7 nucleotides match TRBD1. The CDR3 is made up of 16 amino acids. Trimming at V came to 3 bases and at J to 0 bases, leaving 7 bases not matched to a gene. CDR1 and CDR2 (germline): LNHNV, YYDKDF (reference sequence).

The chain combines TRBV7-9 with TRBJ2-4, with 7 bases matching TRBD1. The V and J ends lost 8 bases and 4 bases, in that order; junction bases with no gene match: 11. Germline CDR1 SEHNR, CDR2 FQNEAQ (reference sequence). The CDR3 is made up of 15 amino acids. As DNA, the CDR3 is TGTGCCAGCGGTCGGTCCGGGACAGCAAAAAACATTCAGTACTTC. Translating gives CASGRSGTAKNIQYF.

The V call is TRBV7-2, the J call TRBJ2-1, with D perhaps TRBD1 (6 bases). V lost 3 bases and J 9 bases, leaving 9 bases between the germline ends. CDR1 and CDR2 (germline): SGHTA, FQGNSA. CDR3 length equals 12 residues. The CDR3 nucleotides are TGTGCCAGCAGCTTGACAGGTGGTGAGCAGTTCTTC. Translation: CASSLTGGEQFF. Using reference TRBV7-2 and TRBJ2-1 for the parts outside the CDR3, the full variable domain is GAGVSQSPSNKVTEKGKDVELRCDPISGHTALYWYRQSLGQGLEFLIYFQGNSAPDKSGLPSDRFSAERTGGSVSTLTIQRTQQEDSAVYLCASSLTGGEQFFGPGTRLTVL.

V is TRBV12-3 or TRBV12-4 and J is TRBJ2-7, with unresolved D. The CDR3 covers 12 residues. V lost 3 bases, J lost 4 bases, and 7 bases lay in between. CDR3 nucleotide sequence: TGTGCCAGCAGTTTCGTGGGGTACGAGCAGTACTTC. Residues: CASSFVGYEQYF.

A few counts support this clonotype. V and J are TRBV7-8 and TRBJ1-4; D is perhaps TRBD1 (5 bases). The CDR3 covers 17 residues. Trimming shortened V by 1 base and J by 5 bases, and 17 bases separated the two germline ends. The germline gives CDR1 SGHVS, CDR2 FQNEAQ. The CDR3 DNA reads TGTGCCAGCAGCTTAGTGATAATGCAGGGACCAAATGAAAAACTGTTTTTT. Amino acids: CASSLVIMQGPNEKLFF.

The chain employs TRBV12-3 or TRBV12-4 and TRBJ1-1; the D is unclear. This CDR3 contains 14 residues. V lost 3 bases to trimming and J lost 7 bases, with 15 bases between them. The CDR3 DNA reads as TGTGCCAGCAGTTTCGGTTCTGGCTTGCTTGAAGCTTTCTTT. Protein: CASSFGSGLLEAFF.

The chain carries TRBV6-1 and TRBJ2-7, with 8 bases aligning to TRBD2. Per germline, CDR1 MNHNS and CDR2 SASEGT. The CDR3 sequence is 17 residues long. V lost 2 bases and J lost 5; bases outside the gene matches: 14. The CDR3: CASSERGPGGRTNEQYF. CDR3 bases: TGTGCCAGCAGTGAAAGGGGTCCGGGGGGGAGGACTAACGAGCAGTACTTC.

This chain joins TRBV29-1 and TRBJ2-3; TRBD1 aligns across 7 bases. CDR3 size: 14 residues. Germline CDR1 is SQVTM and CDR2 is ANQGSEA. Trimming at V came to 5 bases and at J to 3 bases, leaving 8 bases not matched to a gene. The CDR3 coding sequence is TGCAGCGTTCCGGGGACAGCAGAGACAGATACGCAGTATTTT. The encoded protein is CSVPGTAETDTQYF.

J is TRBJ2-7 and V is TRBV5-6; D call uncertain. Between the trimmed V and J ends, which lost 3 bases and 1 base, there was a span of 8 bases. CDR3 length: 13 residues. Germline lookup yields CDR1 SGHDT and CDR2 YYEEEE. The chain's CDR3 is CASSSSPSYEQYF. DNA for the CDR3: TGTGCCAGCAGCTCGTCACCGTCCTACGAGCAGTACTTC. Supplemented by reference TRBV5-6 and TRBJ2-7, the full variable domain reads DAGVTQSPTHLIKTRGQQVTLRCSPKSGHDTVSWYQQALGQGPQFIFQYYEEEERQRGNFPDRFSGHQFPNYSSELNVNALLLGDSALYLCASSSSPSYEQYFGPGTRLTVT.

V is TRBV11-1 and J is TRBJ2-2; 8 positions match TRBD1. Germline V gene data show CDR1 as SGHAT and CDR2 as FQDESV (reference sequence). The CDR3 has 17 residues. Losses at the gene ends were 4 bases for V and 3 bases for J; bases not matched to a gene: 10. CDR3 DNA: TGTGCCAGCAGCTCAGAGAGGGGACAGGCTTACACCGGGGAGCTGTTTTTT. This gives the protein CASSSERGQAYTGELFF.

This clonotype was seen a few times. This chain connects TRBV7-2 to TRBJ2-7, with TRBD1 matching over 9 bases. The V gene's germline CDR1 is SGHTA and CDR2 FQGNSA. After removal of 5 bases from V and 2 bases from J, the junction contained 19 bases not matched to a gene. The CDR3 is made up of 19 amino acids. CDR3 sequence: CASSALRDRVFSFPYEQYF. The CDR3 DNA reads TGTGCCAGCAGCGCCCTCCGGGACAGGGTATTCAGCTTCCCCTACGAGCAGTACTTC.

The chain links TRBV7-9 to TRBJ2-2, with D perhaps TRBD2 (5 bases). Trimming shortened V by 6 bases and J by 2 bases, and 16 bases separated the two germline ends. CDR3 length equals 16 residues. Germline CDR1 reads SEHNR; CDR2 reads FQNEAQ (reference sequence). The CDR3 loop is CASSLREGLNTGELFF. The CDR3, as DNA: TGTGCCAGCAGTCTAAGAGAGGGCTTAAACACCGGGGAGCTGTTTTTT. The whole variable domain, filled in from reference TRBV7-9 and TRBJ2-2, reads DTGVSQNPRHKITKRGQNVTFRCDPISEHNRLYWYRQTLGQGPEFLTYFQNEAQLEKSRLLSDRFSAERPKGSFSTLEIQRTEQGDSAMYLCASSLREGLNTGELFFGEGSRLTVL.

This clonotype was observed a few times. The V and J genes are TRBV11-2 and TRBJ2-6, with 7 bases lining up with TRBD1. Germline trimming cut 8 bases from V and 4 bases from J; bases unmatched to any gene: 14. The CDR3 loop spans 17 amino acids. Germline V gene sequence: CDR1 SGHAT, CDR2 FQNNGV. The CDR3 here is CASLPGTVLTGANVLTF. The CDR3 nucleotides are TGTGCCAGCCTTCCCGGGACAGTTCTTACCGGGGCCAACGTCCTGACTTTC.

A few counts support this clonotype. The chain recombines TRBV7-2 with TRBJ1-1, with unresolved D. Deletions cut 5 bases from V and 4 bases from J, with 14 bases between. CDR1 and CDR2 from the germline V gene are SGHTA and FQGNSA. CDR3 length: 14 residues. CDR3 bases: TGTGCCAGCAGCCCCCTAGAACTCGCCACTGAAGCTTTCTTT. As protein: CASSPLELATEAFF.

This chain connects TRBV29-1 to TRBJ2-2; 9 bases line up with TRBD1. V was clipped by 7 bases and J by 4 bases; unmatched bases: 7. CDR1 and CDR2 from the germline V gene are SQVTM and ANQGSEA. The CDR3 sequence is 14 residues long. The DNA of the CDR3 is TGCAGCGCTATGACAGGGGGTCTCACCGGGGAGCTGTTTTTT. This codes for CSAMTGGLTGELFF.

Only a few counts were recorded for this clonotype. This chain joins TRBV6-2 or TRBV6-3 and TRBJ1-5; D is possibly TRBD1 (6 bases). This CDR3 has 19 residues. Trimming removed 7 bases at V and 5 bases at J, with 30 bases between. The germline CDR1 and CDR2 sequences are MNHEY and SVGEGT. CDR3 region: CASTSKSDRRLRGDQPQHF. The CDR3 coding sequence is TGTGCCAGCACCTCTAAGAGCGACAGGAGGTTAAGGGGCGATCAGCCCCAGCATTTT.

This clonotype was picked up a small number of times. The chain carries TRBV12-3 or TRBV12-4 and TRBJ2-2; D not resolved. V was cut by 3 bases and J by 2 bases, with 10 bases left in between. The CDR3 length is 15 residues. The CDR3 sequence is CASSLVGKNTGELFF. The CDR3 DNA reads as TGTGCCAGCAGTTTGGTGGGGAAAAACACCGGGGAGCTGTTTTTT.

This chain joins TRBV7-8 and TRBJ1-5; a weak D match, TRBD1 (5 bases). This CDR3 is built from 15 residues. Per germline, CDR1 SGHVS and CDR2 FQNEAQ. Trimming shortened V by 3 bases and J by 1 base, and 10 bases separated the two germline ends. CDR3 in amino acids: CASSLERQSNQPQHF. The CDR3 nucleotides are TGTGCCAGCAGCTTGGAGAGACAGAGCAATCAGCCCCAGCATTTT. The full variable domain, its missing parts supplied by reference TRBV7-8 and TRBJ1-5, is GAGVSQSPRYKVAKRGQDVALRCDPISGHVSLFWYQQALGQGPEFLTYFQNEAQLDKSGLPSDRFFAERPEGSVSTLKIQRTQQEDSAVYLCASSLERQSNQPQHFGDGTRLSIL.

This rearrangement joins TRBV7-2 to TRBJ2-1; D is possibly TRBD1 (6 bases). V was clipped by 5 bases and J by 0 bases, with 8 bases between them. In germline, CDR1 is SGHTA, CDR2 FQGNSA. This CDR3 has 14 residues. CDR3 bases: TGTGCCAGCAGCACAGGGAGCTCCTACAATGAGCAGTTCTTC. This gives the protein CASSTGSSYNEQFF. Using reference TRBV7-2 and TRBJ2-1 for the parts outside the CDR3, the full variable domain is GAGVSQSPSNKVTEKGKDVELRCDPISGHTALYWYRQSLGQGLEFLIYFQGNSAPDKSGLPSDRFSAERTGGSVSTLTIQRTQQEDSAVYLCASSTGSSYNEQFFGPGTRLTVL.